Listed here are 18 T cell receptor beta chains from one sample, sequenced in a study of cytomegalovirus exposure and HLA in healthy donors. The study ran its PCR with 60 Vbeta and 13 Jbeta primers. The protocol was immunoSEQ multiplex PCR, while the TCRdb copy is restricted to in-frame clones and leaves out a portion. Among 68,000 or so clones listed, roughly 77% were seen once. Sequenced input: PBMCs. The source of these receptors is a human donor in good health.

The rearrangement joins TRBV29-1 to TRBJ2-3, with 14 bases fitting TRBD2. Germline trimming cut 6 bases from V and 5 bases from J; bases unmatched to any gene: 4. The CDR3 consists of 14 residues. The germline CDR1 and CDR2 sequences are SQVTM and ANQGSEA. This CDR3 is CSVQTSGGGDTQYF. The CDR3 DNA reads TGCAGCGTCCAGACTAGCGGGGGGGGAGATACGCAGTATTTT.

V and J are TRBV7-2 and TRBJ2-5; 9 bases align to TRBD2. The V gene's germline CDR1 is SGHTA and CDR2 FQGNSA. J was trimmed by 1 base and V by 5 bases; bases with no gene match: 5. CDR3 length: 15 residues. CDR3 sequence: CASSALAGTQETQYF. The CDR3, as DNA: TGTGCCAGCAGCGCCCTAGCGGGGACCCAAGAGACCCAGTACTTC.

The V and J genes are TRBV6-1 and TRBJ1-6; 7 nucleotides match TRBD1. The CDR3 covers 13 residues. The J segment lost 9 bases and the V segment lost 1 base, leaving 0 bases of the junction unmatched. Looked up from germline, CDR1 is MNHNS and CDR2 is SASEGT. As DNA, the CDR3 is TGTGCCAGCAGTGAAGACAGGGGTTCACCCCTCCACTTT. Its protein is CASSEDRGSPLHF.

The table lists this clone with a count of one. This chain uses TRBV11-2 with TRBJ2-1; 12 bases fit TRBD2. The CDR3 is made up of 15 amino acids. The V segment lost 5 bases and the J segment 4 bases; nucleotides outside the gene matches: 3. The germline V gene has CDR1 SGHAT and CDR2 FQNNGV. The CDR3 DNA reads as TGTGCCAGCAGCCAACTAGCGGGGGGTTACAATGAGCAGTTCTTC. It specifies CASSQLAGGYNEQFF.

The chain has TRBV5-4 and TRBJ1-1; 8 nucleotides align to TRBD1. The CDR3 covers 13 residues. The V gene's germline CDR1 is SGHNT and CDR2 YYREEE (reference sequence). J gave up 5 bases and V 4 bases, and 4 bases lay outside the gene matches. CDR3 protein: CASSHGQGTEAFF. The CDR3 nucleotides read TGTGCCAGCAGCCACGGACAGGGAACTGAAGCTTTCTTT.

The chain links TRBV7-2 to TRBJ2-1, with 9 positions matching TRBD2. The CDR3 has 16 residues. V was pared by 5 bases and J by 8 bases, with 13 bases of the junction left unmatched. Germline assignment: CDR1 SGHTA and CDR2 FQGNSA. The CDR3 DNA reads as TGTGCCAGCAGCCCCCGAGTAGCGGGGGCCCGGGATGAGCAGTTCTTC. Translation: CASSPRVAGARDEQFF.

The V and J genes are TRBV5-1 and TRBJ2-4, with a weak D call TRBD1 (5 bases). Germline lookup yields CDR1 SGHRS and CDR2 YFSETQ. CDR3 length equals 13 residues. V lost 2 bases, J lost 7 bases, and 10 bases lay in between. As DNA, the CDR3 is TGCGCCAGCAGCTTCCCAGGGTCTAACATTCAGTACTTC. Translation: CASSFPGSNIQYF. Combining the CDR3 with reference TRBV5-1 and TRBJ2-4 gives the whole variable domain KAGVTQTPRYLIKTRGQQVTLSCSPISGHRSVSWYQQTPGQGLQFLFEYFSETQRNKGNFPGRFSGRQFSNSRSEMNVSTLELGDSALYLCASSFPGSNIQYFGAGTRLSVL.

This clone was picked up a small number of times. The chain combines TRBV27 with TRBJ2-2; D not resolved. Germline CDR1 and CDR2: MNHEY and SMNVEV (reference sequence). The V end was cut by 2 bases, the J end by 4 bases, with 5 bases between. The length of the CDR3 is 13 residues. Written as DNA, the CDR3 is TGTGCCAGCAGTTTACAGTTCACCGGGGAGCTGTTTTTT. Translation gives CASSLQFTGELFF.

The chain is built from TRBV25-1 and TRBJ2-7; 8 bases are shared with TRBD2. V lost 8 bases and J lost 3; bases outside the gene matches: 0. CDR1 is MGHDK and CDR2 is SYGVNS in the germline V gene. This CDR3 contains 11 residues. The CDR3 DNA reads as TGTGCCAGCGGGACTAGCTACGAGCAGTACTTC. This gives the protein CASGTSYEQYF.

The genes are TRBV29-1 and TRBJ1-1, with D tentatively TRBD1 (5 bases). Germline V gene lookup returns CDR1 SQVTM and CDR2 ANQGSEA. Trimming took 6 bases from V and 4 from J, leaving 15 bases between them. The CDR3 has 13 amino acids. The DNA of the CDR3 is TGCAGCGTGCAGGGAGGAAGGGTCACTGAAGCTTTCTTT. The encoded protein is CSVQGGRVTEAFF.

A remark on this clone: Other DNA sequences in this specimen translate into the identical CDR3. The chain couples TRBV6-1 to TRBJ1-1; D perhaps matches TRBD1 (5 bases). This CDR3 comprises 15 residues. The V end was cut by 4 bases, the J end by 5 bases, with 17 bases between. CDR1 is MNHNS and CDR2 is SASEGT in the germline V gene. CDR3 region: CASSARQGSTTEAFF. The CDR3 coding sequence is TGTGCCAGCAGTGCTCGTCAGGGTTCAACGACTGAAGCTTTCTTT.

The count of this clone is one. The J gene is TRBJ2-7, the V gene TRBV7-2; 9 nucleotides match TRBD1. With V trimmed by 6 bases and J by 2 bases, 11 bases remained unmatched. Germline-derived CDR1 and CDR2 are SGHTA and FQGNSA. The CDR3 contains 16 residues. CDR3 sequence: CASRKKPGQGPYEQYF. The DNA for the CDR3 is TGTGCCAGCAGAAAGAAACCGGGACAGGGTCCCTACGAGCAGTACTTC.

V usage is TRBV13 and J usage is TRBJ1-4; 9 bases line up with TRBD1. This CDR3 is built from 16 residues. Trimming took 5 bases from V and 8 from J; bases not matched to a gene: 12. Germline V CDR1 and CDR2: PRHDT, FYEKMQ (reference sequence). The CDR3 spells CASSIRAGQGQEKLFF. The CDR3 DNA reads TGTGCCAGCAGCATAAGGGCTGGACAGGGGCAAGAAAAACTGTTTTTT.

This rearrangement joins TRBV27 to TRBJ1-5, with a tentative D call TRBD1 (5 bases). This CDR3 comprises 14 residues. V was shortened by 3 bases and J by 3 bases, with 9 bases between the two germline ends. The V gene's germline CDR1 is MNHEY and CDR2 SMNVEV (reference sequence). The DNA of the CDR3 is TGTGCCAGCAGTTTTGGACACCCCAATCAGCCCCAGCATTTT. Translating it yields CASSFGHPNQPQHF.

The chain links TRBV10-3 to TRBJ2-7, with 11 bases matching TRBD2. This CDR3 is 13 amino acids long. V shed 9 bases and J 5 bases; nucleotides not matched to a gene: 6. Germline CDR1 is ENHRY and CDR2 is SYGVKD. CDR3 loop: CAIETSGAHEQYF. The CDR3 bases are TGTGCCATTGAGACTAGCGGGGCGCACGAGCAGTACTTC.

The V gene is TRBV19, the J gene TRBJ1-1; TRBD1 matches 9 bases. CDR3 size: 21 residues. CDR1 and CDR2 from the germline V gene are LNHDA and SQIVND (reference sequence). V was pared by 6 bases and J by 3 bases, with 26 bases of the junction left unmatched. CDR3 in amino acids: CASRPPGTGFLLSGQHTEAFF. The DNA for the CDR3 is TGTGCCAGTAGACCTCCCGGGACAGGGTTTCTCCTTTCGGGTCAACACACTGAAGCTTTCTTT.

This rearrangement joins TRBV28 to TRBJ2-7; D perhaps matches TRBD1 (6 bases). Per the germline V gene, CDR1 is MDHEN and CDR2 is SYDVKM. The CDR3 is made up of 13 amino acids. The V and J ends lost 4 bases and 3 bases respectively, with 10 bases between them. The CDR3 nucleotides are TGTGCCAGCAGTTCACGGACAGACTACGAGCAGTACTTC. This translates into CASSSRTDYEQYF.

The chain uses TRBV11-2 and TRBJ2-3, with 11 bases matching TRBD2. The CDR3 is made up of 14 amino acids. The ends lost 5 bases at V and 5 bases at J; junction bases unmatched: 3. The germline V gene has CDR1 SGHAT and CDR2 FQNNGV. CDR3: CASSPGLAGDTQYF. The DNA for the CDR3 is TGTGCCAGCAGCCCCGGACTAGCGGGAGATACGCAGTATTTT.